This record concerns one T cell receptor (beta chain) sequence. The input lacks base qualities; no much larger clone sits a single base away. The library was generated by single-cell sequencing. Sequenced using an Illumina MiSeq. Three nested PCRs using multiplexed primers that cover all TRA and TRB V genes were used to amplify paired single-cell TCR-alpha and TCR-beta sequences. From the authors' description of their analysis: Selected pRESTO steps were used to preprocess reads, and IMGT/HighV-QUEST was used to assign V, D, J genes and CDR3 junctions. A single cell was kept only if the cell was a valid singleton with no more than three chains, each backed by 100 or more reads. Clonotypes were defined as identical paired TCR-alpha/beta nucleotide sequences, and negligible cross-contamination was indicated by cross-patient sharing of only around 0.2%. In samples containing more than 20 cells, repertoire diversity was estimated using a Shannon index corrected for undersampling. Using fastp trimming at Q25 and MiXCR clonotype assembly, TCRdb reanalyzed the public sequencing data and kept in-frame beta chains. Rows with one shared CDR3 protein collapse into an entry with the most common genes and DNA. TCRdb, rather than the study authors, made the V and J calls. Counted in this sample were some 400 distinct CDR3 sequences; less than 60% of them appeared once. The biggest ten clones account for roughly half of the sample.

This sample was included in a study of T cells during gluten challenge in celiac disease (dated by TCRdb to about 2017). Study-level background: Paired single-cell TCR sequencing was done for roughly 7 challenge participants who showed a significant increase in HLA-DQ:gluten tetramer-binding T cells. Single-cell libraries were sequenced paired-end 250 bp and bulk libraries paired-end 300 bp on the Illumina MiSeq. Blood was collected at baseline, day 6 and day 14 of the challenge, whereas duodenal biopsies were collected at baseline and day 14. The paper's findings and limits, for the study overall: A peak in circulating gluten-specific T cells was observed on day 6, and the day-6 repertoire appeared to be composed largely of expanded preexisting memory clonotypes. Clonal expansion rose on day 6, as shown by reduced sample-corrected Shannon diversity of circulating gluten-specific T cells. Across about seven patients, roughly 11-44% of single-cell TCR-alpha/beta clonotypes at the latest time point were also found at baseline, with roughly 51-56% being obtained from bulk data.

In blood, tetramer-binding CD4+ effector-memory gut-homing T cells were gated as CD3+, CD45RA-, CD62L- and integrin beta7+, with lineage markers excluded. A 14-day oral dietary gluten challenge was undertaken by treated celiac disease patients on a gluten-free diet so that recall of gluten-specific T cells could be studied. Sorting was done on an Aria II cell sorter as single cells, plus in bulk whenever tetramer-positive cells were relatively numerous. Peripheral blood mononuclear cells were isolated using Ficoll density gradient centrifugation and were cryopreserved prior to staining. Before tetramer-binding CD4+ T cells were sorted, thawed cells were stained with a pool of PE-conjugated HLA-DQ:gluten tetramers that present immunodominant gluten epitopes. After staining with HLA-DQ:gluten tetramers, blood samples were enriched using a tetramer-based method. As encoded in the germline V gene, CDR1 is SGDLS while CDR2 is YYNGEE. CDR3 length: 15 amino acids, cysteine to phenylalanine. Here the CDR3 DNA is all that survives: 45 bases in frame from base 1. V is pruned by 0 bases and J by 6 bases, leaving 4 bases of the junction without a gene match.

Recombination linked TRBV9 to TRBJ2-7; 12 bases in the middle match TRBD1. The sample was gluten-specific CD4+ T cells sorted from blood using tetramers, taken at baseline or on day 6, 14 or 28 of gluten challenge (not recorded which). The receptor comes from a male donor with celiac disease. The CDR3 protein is CASSVEGQGASEQYF. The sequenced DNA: TGTGCCAGCAGCGTAGAGGGACAGGGGGCCTCCGAGCAGTACTTC.